These T cell receptor beta chains were read from a single sample in a study of blood T cells in healthy people across ages. TCRdb processed the 5' RACE reads anew with MiXCR; each CDR3 protein has one entry. The sample has around 1,000,000 distinct CDR3 sequences; approximately 25% are singletons. These sequences were also reported in another study, on T cells of mothers and their children.

The specimen was blood. All receptors derive from a girl aged 2 to 9 in good health. The CDR3 runs from the conserved cysteine through the conserved F or W. A D gene is named only where the DNA matches it firmly. The size field is filled for only some rows; it gives once, few, many or a size class.

j_call,clone_size,d_call,v_call,cdr3_nt,cdr3_aa
TRBJ2-5,NA,TRBD2,TRBV9,TGTGCCAGCAGCGTAGGACGGACTAGCGGGGGTCAAGAGACCCAGTACTTC,CASSVGRTSGGQETQYF
TRBJ2-7,few,TRBD2,TRBV7-8,TGTGCCAGCAGCATAGGGGGACTAGCGGGAGTCTACGAGCAGTACTTC,CASSIGGLAGVYEQYF
TRBJ1-6,NA,NA,TRBV7-9,TGTGCCAGCAGTCCCGACAGCCCTAATTCACCCCTCCACTTT,CASSPDSPNSPLHF
TRBJ2-7,NA,TRBD2,TRBV29-1,TGCAGCGTTGATGTTGGCGGGAGTTCCTACGAGCAGTACTTC,CSVDVGGSSYEQYF
TRBJ1-4,few,NA,TRBV20-1,TGCAGTGCTGGGACGGTGGGTAATGAAAAACTGTTTTTT,CSAGTVGNEKLFF
TRBJ2-5,NA,NA,TRBV13,TGTGCCAGCAGCCCCTCCTCGGGGATCCAAGAGACCCAGTACTTC,CASSPSSGIQETQYF
TRBJ2-2,few,TRBD1,TRBV7-2,TGTGCCAGCAGCTTAGACCGGGACAGATTGACCGGGGAGCTGTTTTTT,CASSLDRDRLTGELFF
TRBJ1-2,NA,NA,TRBV27,TGTGCCAGCAGTTTATCTCTAGGAGGCAATGGCTACACCTTC,CASSLSLGGNGYTF
TRBJ2-1,NA,NA,TRBV29-1,TGCAGCGTTGTTCGCCCGTACTTTAGGGTCAATACCTACAATGAGCAGTTCTTC,CSVVRPYFRVNTYNEQFF
TRBJ2-7,NA,NA,TRBV28,TGTGCCAGCAGTCCCAACCCAGAGTACGAGCAGTACTTC,CASSPNPEYEQYF
TRBJ2-5,NA,NA,TRBV7-9,TGTGCCAGCAGCACCCCCAGCCAAGAGACCCAGTACTTC,CASSTPSQETQYF
TRBJ1-2,many,NA,TRBV9,TGTGCCAGCAGTGTGGGGGGTGGCTATGGCTACACCTTC,CASSVGGGYGYTF
TRBJ2-2,few,NA,TRBV14,TGTGCCAGCAGCCCCCTCAGGCCAAACACCGGGGAGCTGTTTTTT,CASSPLRPNTGELFF
TRBJ2-1,NA,TRBD1,TRBV5-4,TGTGCCAGCAGCTTGGAAGCGACAGGGATCGAGCAGTTCTTC,CASSLEATGIEQFF
TRBJ2-5,NA,TRBD1,TRBV5-1,TGCGCCAGCAGCTTGGAGACGACAGGGGAGACCCAGTACTTC,CASSLETTGETQYF
TRBJ2-6,few,TRBD1,TRBV5-5,TGTGCCAGCAGCTTCGGGACAGGGGACGTCCTGACTTTC,CASSFGTGDVLTF
TRBJ2-5,NA,TRBD2,TRBV2,TGTGCCAGCATAGGACTAGCTGAAGAGACCCAGTACTTC,CASIGLAEETQYF
TRBJ2-3,NA,TRBD2,TRBV20-1,TGCAGTGCTAGGCGGACTAGCGGAGATACGCAGTGTTTT,CSARRTSGDTQCF
TRBJ2-7,NA,NA,TRBV3-1,TGTGCCAGCAGCCAAGTCAGGGGGGGGACAGTCACGGACGAGCAGTACTTC,CASSQVRGGTVTDEQYF
TRBJ2-1,few,NA,TRBV20-1,TGCAGTGCTAGAGCAAGGGAGTTGCAGCAGTTCTTC,CSARARELQQFF
TRBJ2-7,few,NA,TRBV6-1,TGTGCCAGCAGTGACGATTTTGGGGTGGCATACGAGCAGTACTTC,CASSDDFGVAYEQYF
TRBJ2-1,NA,TRBD2,TRBV7-9,TGTGCCAGCAGCCCAGTAGCGGGCAATGAGCAGTTCTTC,CASSPVAGNEQFF
TRBJ1-5,few,NA,TRBV7-3,TGTGCCAGCAGTCCGGACGGCATGAATCAGCCCCAGCATTTT,CASSPDGMNQPQHF
TRBJ1-2,NA,NA,TRBV3-1,TGTGCCAGCAGCCAAGATTCCCGCATCAAAACATATGGCTACACCTTC,CASSQDSRIKTYGYTF
TRBJ2-5,NA,TRBD2,TRBV11-2,TGTGCCAGCATTAGCCGGGGCCTAGCGGGAGTCAGACGGTCGTTCTTC,CASISRGLAGVRRSFF
TRBJ2-7,few,NA,TRBV7-9,TGTGCCAGCATCCCGACAGCCAACGGTGGCGAGCAGTACTTC,CASIPTANGGEQYF
TRBJ1-5,few,TRBD1,TRBV25-1,TGTGCCAGCAGTGAATTACAGGGGGATCAGCCCCAGCATTTT,CASSELQGDQPQHF
TRBJ2-3,few,NA,TRBV19,TGTGCCAGTAGTAACGGCCGGGAAGATACGCAGTATTTT,CASSNGREDTQYF